This TCR beta chain is from a study of vaccination effects on CD4 cells after COVID-19. Sequenced by immunoSEQ multiplex PCR; TCRdb stores in-frame clones only, minus some. The profile shows some 79,000 clones, 74% of them singletons. The CDR3 is 14 amino acids. Between the trimmed V and J ends, which lost 2 bases and 1 base, there was a span of 9 bases. In germline, CDR1 is SGHRS, CDR2 YFSETQ. This clone occurred a few times. Its antigen is not known. ViraFEST expansion of antigen-specific CD4+ T cells with viral peptide pools preceded sequencing. At the end of around eleven days of culture, CD4+ T cells were isolated. Absence of prior SARS-CoV-2 infection characterized the vaccine recipients, who showed negative nucleocapsid antibodies. A density of approximately 2.2 million PBMC per well was used; these cells were cultured with approximately 9.1 IU/ml IL-2 and about 10 ug/ml peptides. IL-2 medium supplanted half the medium on days 3 and 7.

Sequencing was performed on CD4+ T cells from PBMCs cultured with HCoV-229E spike peptides, taken before COVID-19 vaccination. This TCR came from a human donor who received a COVID-19 vaccine. The rearrangement links TRBV5-1 to TRBJ1-1, with a weak D call TRBD1 (5 bases). The CDR3: CASSFGAANTEAFF. The CDR3 DNA reads as TGCGCCAGCAGCTTCGGGGCGGCGAACACTGAAGCTTTCTTT.